This TCR beta chain was sequenced for a study of blood T cells in healthy people across ages. Study-wide results and caveats: While age rose, TCR beta diversity per million T cells dropped in a roughly linear way.

This clonotype was seen only a few times. Its target is unknown. The authors ran a second PCR of 7 to 11 cycles using a sample-barcoded 5' primer and a J-beta primer mix. With 12 random nucleotides, a template-switch adaptor tagged each individual cDNA molecule. TCRdb analysed the 5' RACE reads with MiXCR anew, one entry per CDR3 protein. The sample has hundreds of thousands of distinct CDR3 sequences; about 34% are singletons. The junction had 8 bases not matched to a gene; V was cut back by 6 bases and J by 1 base. CDR1 and CDR2 (germline): SGHTS, YDEGEE. The CDR3 is 16 residues long. Healthy Russian Caucasian donors spanned ages about 6 to 95 years. Total RNA, at least 5 micrograms per sample, was extracted from PBMCs.

J is TRBJ2-5 and V is TRBV5-8; TRBD1 aligns across 11 bases. Material for sequencing was blood. This TCR was recovered from a woman of 80 years or more in good health. The CDR3 reads CASIKGTGGSQETQYF. CDR3 DNA: TGTGCCAGCATCAAAGGGACAGGGGGATCCCAAGAGACCCAGTACTTC.